The rows below give T cell receptor beta chains drawn from one sample of a study of human T cells and chemical hapten exposure. TCRdb reprocessed the RACE reads with MiXCR, giving one entry per CDR3 protein. The sample includes about 84,000 distinct CDR3 sequences, 8.5% to 12% of them seen just once. Sequences were derived from whole blood, sampled in connection with sensitization to the hapten diphenylcyclopropenone (DPC). The receptors here all came from a woman aged 45 to 65 with alopecia areata. Some clones in this sample may be carry-over from other donors' samples. Both conserved end residues are part of each CDR3.

CDR3	V
CASSLEAPNEKLFF	TRBV5-1
CASSEYGAATYEQYF	TRBV25-1
CASRPTGGLAPDRLGYNEQFF	TRBV27
CASSSGPGTGVFYEQYF	TRBV7-9
CASSSAGNYEQYF	TRBV19
CSVESLDRGVYGYTF	TRBV29-1
CASSLGTEPYNEQFF	TRBV11-2
CASADRALNQPQHF	TRBV6-1
CASKGTGLITNEKLFF	TRBV28
CASSQHNTGELFF	TRBV4-3
CASSSGQDSYEQYF	TRBV7-6
CASSSRVASACIF	TRBV5-5
CASSRGLAPFGEQFF	TRBV11-3
CASSQALAGGPNTGELFF	TRBV12-3/TRBV12-4
CSVVTQAGGKGETQYF	TRBV29-1